This T cell receptor (beta chain) originates from a study of PD-1 blockade in classical Hodgkin lymphoma. Assay: immunoSEQ multiplex PCR; the TCRdb copy retains only in-frame clones and omits some. The profile covers 20,000 to 25,000 clones, with nearly 95% appearing a single time and about 3.8% taken by the ten largest. Time point indicated: newly diagnosed, previously untreated cHL patient sample. The authors compared against newly diagnosed, untreated classical Hodgkin lymphoma PBMCs. The germline V gene has CDR1 SGHDT and CDR2 YYEEEE. V shed 6 bases and J shed 3 bases, with 13 bases lying between them. The CDR3 is 13 residues long.

The receptor's source is a human donor with classical Hodgkin lymphoma. What was sequenced was peripheral blood mononuclear cells (PBMCs). V gene TRBV5-6 combines with J gene TRBJ2-7; D may be TRBD1 (6 bases). Written as DNA, the CDR3 is TGTGCCAGCATTCTGACAGGAGACTACGAGCAGTACTTC. Translating it yields CASILTGDYEQYF. Looking up the rest from reference TRBV5-6 and TRBJ2-7 gives the full variable domain: DAGVTQSPTHLIKTRGQQVTLRCSPKSGHDTVSWYQQALGQGPQFIFQYYEEEERQRGNFPDRFSGHQFPNYSSELNVNALLLGDSALYLCASILTGDYEQYFGPGTRLTVT.